The clone carrying this T cell receptor beta chain was recorded only once. Its matching antigen is unknown. This record comes from a study of response to subunit inactivated influenza vaccine. Whole-study findings and limits: A suggestion made by the authors is that each seasonal influenza vaccination recruits few new T cells.

TCRdb fed the RT-PCR reads into MiXCR, producing one record per CDR3 protein. Here the sample spans roughly 790,000 distinct CDR3 sequences, 21% being singletons. The germline gives CDR1 SNHLY, CDR2 FYNNEI. V was cut by 7 bases and J by 8 bases, with 12 bases left in between. This CDR3 has 13 amino acids. The clonotype comes from a man aged 45-65 years who received an inactivated influenza vaccine. The source material was PBMCs from blood, sampled more than 4 days after vaccination. V is TRBV2 and J is TRBJ1-6, with D hard to call. CDR3 DNA: TGTGCCAGCACCGGGCAGGTTGATTCACCCCTCCACTTT. Encoded protein: CASTGQVDSPLHF. Full variable domain (remainder filled in from reference TRBV2 and TRBJ1-6): EPEVTQTPSHQVTQMGQEVILRCVPISNHLYFYWYRQILGQKVEFLVSFYNNEISEKSEIFDDQFSVERPDGSNFTLKIRSTKLEDSAMYFCASTGQVDSPLHFGNGTRLTVT.